These T cell receptor beta chains were read from a single sample in a study of cytomegalovirus exposure and HLA in healthy donors. Using immunoSEQ multiplex PCR, the repertoire was profiled, and TCRdb retains in-frame clones only, with some absent. The data contain roughly 120,000 clones, approximately 80% of them seen just once; the ten biggest clones take up approximately 0.22%. Sequenced: PBMCs. The receptors stem from a man between 50 and 59 years old in good health and CMV-seronegative. Each CDR3 is given with its conserved first and last residue. D genes are given only for firm matches. Clone size is given for some rows only: seen once, a few or many times, or a class if the clone is expanded.

>.|TRBV7-9|.|TRBJ2-1
CASSSTAAGTPYNEQFF
TGTGCCAGCAGCTCAACCGCCGCAGGGACTCCCTACAATGAGCAGTTCTTC
>.|TRBV27|TRBD1|TRBJ1-5
CASSPRTGLNQPQHF
TGTGCCAGCAGTCCCCGGACAGGGCTGAATCAGCCCCAGCATTTT
>once|TRBV7-9|.|TRBJ2-3
CSSRQQGDTQYF
TGTTCCAGCAGACAACAGGGTGATACGCAGTATTTT
>.|TRBV25-1|TRBD2|TRBJ2-3
CASSERRTSGTDTQYF
TGTGCCAGCAGTGAAAGGCGGACTAGCGGCACAGATACGCAGTATTTT
>.|TRBV6-6|.|TRBJ2-5
CASSLVGETQYF
TGTGCCAGCAGCCTAGTCGGGGAGACCCAGTACTTC
>.|TRBV28|.|TRBJ2-7
CASRRDSGSPYEQYF
TGTGCCAGCCGTCGGGATAGCGGTTCCCCATACGAGCAGTACTTC
>few|TRBV27|TRBD1|TRBJ2-7
CASSPDRGLTYEQYF
TGTGCCAGCAGCCCGGACAGGGGCCTAACCTACGAGCAGTACTTC
>.|TRBV2|TRBD2|TRBJ2-7
CASSERVWEGLYEQYF
TGTGCCAGCAGTGAAAGGGTATGGGAGGGGCTCTACGAGCAGTACTTC
>few|TRBV4-3|TRBD1|TRBJ2-2
CASSFDRGNTGELFF
TGCGCCAGCAGCTTTGACAGGGGGAACACCGGGGAGCTGTTTTTT
>.|TRBV19|.|TRBJ1-5
CASQSTRGGSNQPQHF
TGTGCCAGTCAGTCGACCCGAGGAGGGAGCAATCAGCCCCAGCATTTT
>few|TRBV4-3|.|TRBJ1-1
CASSQDWPVNTEAFF
TGCGCCAGCAGCCAAGATTGGCCCGTGAACACTGAAGCTTTCTTT
>.|TRBV7-9|.|TRBJ1-1
CASSLTRGTTEAFF
TGTGCCAGCAGCTTGACACGGGGGACCACTGAAGCTTTCTTT
>.|TRBV18|TRBD2|TRBJ2-1
CASSDSGGYNEQFF
TGTGCCAGCTCAGATAGCGGGGGGTACAATGAGCAGTTCTTC
>.|TRBV6-5|TRBD1|TRBJ2-1
CASSYSTGAQNEQFF
TGTGCCAGCAGTTACTCGACAGGGGCACAGAATGAGCAGTTCTTC
>.|TRBV28|TRBD1|TRBJ2-5
CASSFLDRVRETQYF
TGTGCCAGCAGTTTCTTGGACAGGGTACGAGAGACCCAGTACTTC
>.|TRBV5-1|TRBD2|TRBJ2-7
CASSLAVSTSGRSYEQYF
TGCGCCAGCAGCTTGGCCGTCTCGACTAGCGGGAGATCCTACGAGCAGTACTTC
>.|TRBV7-2|.|TRBJ2-1
CASSLLTGEQFF
TGTGCCAGCAGCTTATTAACGGGTGAGCAGTTCTTC
>.|TRBV5-4|.|TRBJ1-1
CASSPAVRRTEAFF
TGTGCCAGCAGCCCGGCGGTACGGAGGACTGAAGCTTTCTTT
>.|TRBV20-1|TRBD1|TRBJ2-7
CSTGQDYEQYF
TGCAGTACGGGACAGGATTACGAGCAGTACTTC
>.|TRBV7-2|.|TRBJ2-3
CASSPLSSTDTQYF
TGTGCCAGCAGCCCCCTGTCTTCCACAGATACGCAGTATTTT
>.|TRBV28|TRBD1|TRBJ1-4
CASSAQQGAGEKLFF
TGTGCCAGCAGTGCCCAGCAGGGGGCTGGTGAAAAACTGTTTTTT
>.|TRBV30|TRBD1|TRBJ2-3
CAWSSWTGQADTQYF
TGTGCCTGGAGTTCGTGGACAGGCCAGGCAGATACGCAGTATTTT
>few|TRBV7-2|.|TRBJ2-3
CASSLERGTSTDTQYF
TGTGCCAGCAGCTTAGAGCGCGGAACGAGCACAGATACGCAGTATTTT
>.|TRBV4-3|.|TRBJ1-5
CASSQDLGGHQPQHF
TGCGCCAGCAGCCAAGATCTGGGGGGGCATCAGCCCCAGCATTTT
>.|TRBV7-6|.|TRBJ1-1
CASSLAAGNTEAFF
TGTGCCAGCAGCTTAGCGGCGGGTAACACTGAAGCTTTCTTT
>.|TRBV7-2|.|TRBJ2-7
CASSLVTYEQYF
TGTGCCAGCAGCTTAGTCACCTACGAGCAGTACTTC
>.|TRBV4-3|.|TRBJ2-2
CASSQEGLAGGELFF
TGCGCCAGCAGCCAAGAAGGGCTAGCAGGCGGGGAGCTGTTTTTT
>.|TRBV6-5|.|TRBJ2-3
CASSYSWRSDTQYF
TGTGCCAGCAGTTACTCTTGGCGGTCGGATACGCAGTATTTT
>few|TRBV9|TRBD1|TRBJ2-7
CASSLGGNSYEQYF
TGTGCCAGCAGCTTAGGGGGCAACTCCTACGAGCAGTACTTC
>.|TRBV19|.|TRBJ1-6
CASTTRGGRGNSPLHF
TGTGCCAGTACCACCAGAGGGGGAAGGGGTAATTCACCCCTCCACTTT
>.|TRBV11-2|.|TRBJ2-7
CASRLAPDLSYEQYF
TGTGCCAGCAGATTGGCCCCAGATCTTTCCTACGAGCAGTACTTC
>once|TRBV7-2|TRBD2|TRBJ2-1
CASSLRGGFYNEQFF
TGTGCCAGCAGCCTCCGGGGGGGATTTTACAATGAGCAGTTCTTC
>.|TRBV29-1|.|TRBJ2-7
CSVNTASYEQYF
TGCAGCGTTAACACCGCTTCCTACGAGCAGTACTTC
>once|TRBV11-2|.|TRBJ2-7
CASSLGLAVEQYF
TGTGCCAGCAGCTTGGGACTGGCCGTGGAGCAGTACTTC
>.|TRBV9|.|TRBJ1-4
CASSLTGGEKLFF
TGTGCCAGCAGCCTCACCGGGGGTGAAAAACTGTTTTTT
>.|TRBV7-2|TRBD1|TRBJ1-1
CASSRTGVTEAFF
TGTGCCAGCAGCAGGACAGGGGTCACTGAAGCTTTCTTT
>.|TRBV6-1|.|TRBJ2-2
CASSESPQRSGELFF
TGTGCCAGCAGTGAATCCCCCCAGAGGAGCGGGGAGCTGTTTTTT
>.|TRBV2|TRBD1|TRBJ2-1
CATKRDRVYEQFF
TGTGCCACAAAGCGGGACAGGGTCTATGAGCAGTTCTTC
>.|TRBV5-1|.|TRBJ1-1
CASSGGNPGYTEAFF
TGCGCCAGCAGCGGAGGGAACCCCGGCTACACTGAAGCTTTCTTT
>.|TRBV7-2|TRBD1|TRBJ1-1
CASSTRQGLNTEAFF
TGTGCCAGCAGCACCCGACAGGGATTGAACACTGAAGCTTTCTTT
>.|TRBV5-4|.|TRBJ2-1
CASSLAGGNEQFF
TGTGCCAGCAGCTTAGCAGGTGGGAATGAGCAGTTCTTC